In its sample, the clone carrying this TCR beta chain was seen a few times. Each CDR3 protein gets one entry after TCRdb re-called the RT-PCR reads with MiXCR. The sample carries hundreds of thousands of distinct CDR3 sequences, 12% to 15% recorded once. V was clipped by 5 bases and J by 4 bases; unmatched bases: 8. The CDR3 extends over 15 amino acids. CDR1 is SGHTA and CDR2 is FQGNSA in the germline V gene. The sample consisted of memory CD4+ T cells from blood. The TCR comes from a female donor in good health, serving as a healthy control. The rearrangement joins TRBV7-2 to TRBJ1-1; 9 nucleotides align to TRBD1. The CDR3 sequence is CASSPAGTGSTEAFF. The CDR3 region has the DNA TGTGCCAGCAGCCCCGCGGGGACAGGGAGCACTGAAGCTTTCTTT.